The source of this TCR beta chain is a study of T cell clonality in common variable immunodeficiency. The study, taken as a whole, reports: Fewer deletions and N-nucleotide insertions were reportedly seen in common variable immunodeficiency TCR beta sequences. Repertoire-complication correlations in CVID were limited by patient heterogeneity. TCRbeta clonality was increased in CVID versus healthy controls.

At least ten counts were recorded for this clone. Its matching antigen is unknown. The read finishes 3 residues shy of the CDR3 end, and the germline J gene is used to complete it. The CDR3 is 12 amino acids. The germline CDR1 and CDR2 sequences are MGHRA and YSYEKL. Trimming cost V 1 base and J 6 bases, with 7 bases left between them. Only in-frame clones appear in the TCRdb table, and some are missing; sequencing was by immunoSEQ multiplex PCR. The sample shows about 52,000 clones, none of them appearing just once. The chain is built from TRBV4-1 and TRBJ2-7; TRBD2 might be the D (5 bases). The sequence came from a person aged 18-69 years in good health. The sequencing sample was made of peripheral blood mononuclear cells. The CDR3 bases that were read are TGCGCCAGCAGCCAAGGTCGGGGCGAG. Translated, it gives CASSQGRGE. The full-length CDR3 reads as CASSQGRGEQYF.